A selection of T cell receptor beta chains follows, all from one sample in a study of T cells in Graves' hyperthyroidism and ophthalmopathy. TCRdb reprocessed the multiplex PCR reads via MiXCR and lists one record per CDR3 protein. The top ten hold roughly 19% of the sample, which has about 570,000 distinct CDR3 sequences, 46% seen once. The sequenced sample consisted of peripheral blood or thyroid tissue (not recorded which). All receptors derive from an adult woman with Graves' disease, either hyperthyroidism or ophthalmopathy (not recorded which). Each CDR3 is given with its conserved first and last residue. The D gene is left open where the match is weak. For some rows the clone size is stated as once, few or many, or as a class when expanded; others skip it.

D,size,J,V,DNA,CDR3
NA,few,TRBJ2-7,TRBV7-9,TGTGCCAGCACCCCTAAGGGGGGCCTTGGGGCCTACGAGCAGTACTTC,CASTPKGGLGAYEQYF
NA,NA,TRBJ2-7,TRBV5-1,TGCGCCAGCAGCTTGCGTCGACAGTTCCGTGAGCAGTACTTC,CASSLRRQFREQYF
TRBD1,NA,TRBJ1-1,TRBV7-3,TGTGCCAGCAGCATCCAACAGGGGGCTTCTGAAGCTTTCTTT,CASSIQQGASEAFF
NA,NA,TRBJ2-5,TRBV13,TGTGCCAGCAGCTTAGGCCTGGGTTTAGAGACCCAGTACTTC,CASSLGLGLETQYF
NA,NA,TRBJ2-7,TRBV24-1,TGTGCCAGCAGTTTAAGGATAAAGGGTTCCTACGAGCAGTACTTC,CASSLRIKGSYEQYF
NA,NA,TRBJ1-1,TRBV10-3,TGTGCCATCAGTGATCTGGGACATCGGACGAACACTGAAGCTTTCTTT,CAISDLGHRTNTEAFF
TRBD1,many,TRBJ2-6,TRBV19,TGTGCCAGCTCAACCAGGGGGACAGGGTATTCTGGGGCCAACGTCCTGACTTTC,CASSTRGTGYSGANVLTF
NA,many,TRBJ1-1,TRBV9,TGTGCCAGCAGCGTGGACCTAGGGCCCGAAGCTTTCTTT,CASSVDLGPEAFF
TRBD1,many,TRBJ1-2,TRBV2,TGTGCCAGCACGGGACAGGGGGATTATGGCTACACCTTC,CASTGQGDYGYTF
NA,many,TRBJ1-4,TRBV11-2,TGTGCCAGCAGCGAAGATAGGTCTAATGAAAAACTGTTTTTT,CASSEDRSNEKLFF
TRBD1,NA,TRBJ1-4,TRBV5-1,TGCGCCAGCAGCGCCTCGACAGGGACTAATGAAAAACTGTTTTTT,CASSASTGTNEKLFF
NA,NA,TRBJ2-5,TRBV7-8,TGTGCCAGCAGCACTGCCCAGGTGGGGCCCCAGTACTTC,CASSTAQVGPQYF
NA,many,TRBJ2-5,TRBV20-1,TGCAGTGGTGGGGGAGAGACCCAGTACTTC,CSGGGETQYF
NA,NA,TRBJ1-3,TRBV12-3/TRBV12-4,TGTGCCAGCAGTTGGCCCGGGATGGGTGCAGCGGATTTT,CASSWPGMGAADF
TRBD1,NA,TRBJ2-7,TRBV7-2,TGTGCCAGCAGCCCCCCAGGGGGCAGGTACGAGCAGTACTTC,CASSPPGGRYEQYF
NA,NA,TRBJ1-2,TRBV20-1,TGCAGTGCTCTACGGGACACCAACTATGGCTACACCTTC,CSALRDTNYGYTF
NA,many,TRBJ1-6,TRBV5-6,TGTGCCAGCACCCATGGAGAGCTCGCCCTCCACTTT,CASTHGELALHF
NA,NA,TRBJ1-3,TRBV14,TGTGCCAGCAGCCAAGATCCGGTTTACGGCTCTGGAAACACCATATATTTT,CASSQDPVYGSGNTIYF
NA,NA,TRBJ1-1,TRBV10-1,TGCGCCAGCAGCGGAACTGGACCCAGGCCGGCTTTCTTT,CASSGTGPRPAFF
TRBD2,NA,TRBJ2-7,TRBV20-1,TGCAGTGCTAGGGCATTCGGACTAGCGGGAGTTCGCGAGCAGTACTTC,CSARAFGLAGVREQYF
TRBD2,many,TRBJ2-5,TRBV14,TGTGCCAGCAGCCAACCACTAGCGGGAGTGGAGACCCAGTACTTC,CASSQPLAGVETQYF
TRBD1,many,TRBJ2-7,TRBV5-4,TGTGCCAGCAGCTTAACAGGGGTAAATCCCGAGCAGTACTTC,CASSLTGVNPEQYF
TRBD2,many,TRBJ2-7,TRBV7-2,TGTGCCAGCAGCTTGAGGTCGGCTTTCGCGGGAGGGCCCTACGAGCAGTACTTC,CASSLRSAFAGGPYEQYF
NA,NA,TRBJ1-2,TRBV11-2,TGTGCCAGCAGCTTAAGAGAGGGACATAGAGATGGCTACACCTTC,CASSLREGHRDGYTF
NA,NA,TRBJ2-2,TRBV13,TGTGCCAGCAGCTCCTCCAGTGTCGGGGAGCTGTTTTTT,CASSSSSVGELFF
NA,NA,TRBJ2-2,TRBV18,TGTGCCGGCTCACCCATGACCAGGGAGCTGTTTTTT,CAGSPMTRELFF
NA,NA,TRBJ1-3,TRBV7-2,TGTGCCAGCAGCCAAACCAGCCGCTCTGGAAACACCATATATTTT,CASSQTSRSGNTIYF
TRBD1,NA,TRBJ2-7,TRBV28,TGTGCCAGCAGTTTTCCCCGGACAGGGACCTACGAGCAGTACTTC,CASSFPRTGTYEQYF
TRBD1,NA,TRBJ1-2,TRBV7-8,TGTGCCAGCAGCTTAGGGACAGGGGGCCTTGGCTACACCTTC,CASSLGTGGLGYTF
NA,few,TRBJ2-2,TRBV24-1,TGTGCCAGCGATTCCGGCCGACCGAACACCGGGGAGCTGTTTTTT,CASDSGRPNTGELFF
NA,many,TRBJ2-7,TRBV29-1,TGCAGCGTCGAGGGACGCCTGCCCTACGAGCAGTACTTC,CSVEGRLPYEQYF
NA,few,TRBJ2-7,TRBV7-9,TGTGCCAGCAGCTTAGTGGGAGTTGGGGAGCTGTACTTC,CASSLVGVGELYF
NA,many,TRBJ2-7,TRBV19,TGTGCCAGTAGTCCCGCTGGGCGGGTCGAGCAGTACTTC,CASSPAGRVEQYF
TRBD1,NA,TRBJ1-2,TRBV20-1,TGCAGTGCTTTGACAGGGGGTGGTGGCTACACCTTC,CSALTGGGGYTF
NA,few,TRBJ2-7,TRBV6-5,TGTGCCAGCAGTTCTTCCCCCCCCGGTGCGGTTGGCGAGCAGTACTTC,CASSSSPPGAVGEQYF
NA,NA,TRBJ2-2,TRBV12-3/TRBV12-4,TGTGCCAGCAACTCACACGCGAACACCGGGGAGCTGTTTTTT,CASNSHANTGELFF
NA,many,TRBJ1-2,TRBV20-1,TGCAGTGCATGGGTGGGCTATGGCTACACCTTC,CSAWVGYGYTF
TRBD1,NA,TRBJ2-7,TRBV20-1,TGCGGTGCTAGAGATTTCTTCCGGGACAGGGCCTACGAGCAGTACTTC,CGARDFFRDRAYEQYF
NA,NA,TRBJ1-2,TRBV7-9,TGTGCCAGCAGTCCTGACAGTCCTCGGGGCTACACCTTC,CASSPDSPRGYTF
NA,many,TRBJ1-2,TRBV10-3,TGTGCCATCAGTGAGTCGAATGTACAGGCTTATGGCTACACCTTC,CAISESNVQAYGYTF
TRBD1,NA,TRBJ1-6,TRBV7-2,TGTGCCAGCAGCTCCCGACAGGGCGTAAATTCACCCCTCCACTTT,CASSSRQGVNSPLHF
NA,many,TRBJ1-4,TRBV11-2,TGTGCCAGCAGCTTAACGAGACAGGCACTGTTTTTT,CASSLTRQALFF
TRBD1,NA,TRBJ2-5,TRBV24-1,TGTGCCACCAGTGACTTAGACAGGGGGGACCAAGAGACCCAGTACTTC,CATSDLDRGDQETQYF
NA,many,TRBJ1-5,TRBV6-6,TGTGCCAGCAGTGATCAGCCCCAGCATTTT,CASSDQPQHF
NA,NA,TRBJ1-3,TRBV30,TGTGCCTGGAGTCCAGGGGCGAGCTCTGGAAACACCATATATTTT,CAWSPGASSGNTIYF
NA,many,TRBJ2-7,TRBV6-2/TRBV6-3,TGTGCCAGCAGGAACAATGCCGAGCAGTACTTC,CASRNNAEQYF
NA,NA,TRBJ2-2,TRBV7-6,TGTGCCAGCAGCCCGGTCAGGAAGAACACTGGGGAGCTGTTTTTT,CASSPVRKNTGELFF
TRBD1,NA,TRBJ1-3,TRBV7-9,TGTGCCAGCAGCTCTAGGCCGACAGGGGTCGTTCGGGACACCATATATTTT,CASSSRPTGVVRDTIYF
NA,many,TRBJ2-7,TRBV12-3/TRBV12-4,TGTGCCAGCAGTTTAGGGGCGTATCAGTATCATCAAGGGCAGTACTTC,CASSLGAYQYHQGQYF
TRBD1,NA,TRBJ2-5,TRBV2,TGTGCCAGCAGGCCCACCGGGACAGGGGGTAAAGGAGAGACCCAGTACTTC,CASRPTGTGGKGETQYF
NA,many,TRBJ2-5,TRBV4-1,TGCGCCAGCAGCCAAGAGAGGGGTTTTGAAGAGACCCAGTACTTC,CASSQERGFEETQYF
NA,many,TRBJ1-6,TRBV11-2,TGTGCCAGCAGCTTTCGACAGAACTATTCACCCCTCCACTTT,CASSFRQNYSPLHF
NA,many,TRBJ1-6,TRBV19,TGTGCCAGCAAAGTAAGGGGGAATTCACCCCTCCACTTT,CASKVRGNSPLHF